These T cell receptor beta chains were read from a single sample in a study of control samples from healthy donors and cancer patients. The protocol was immunoSEQ multiplex PCR, while the TCRdb copy is restricted to in-frame clones and leaves out a portion. The sample records 150,000 or so clones, roughly 93% being singletons. The sample comprised blood. The receptors derive from a woman in her fifties or sixties in good health. The CDR3 runs from the conserved cysteine through the conserved F or W. A D gene is named only where the DNA matches it firmly. Clone size is stated in some rows and not others, as once, few, many or a class when expanded.

clone_size d_call j_call v_call cdr3_aa cdr3_nt
- TRBD1 TRBJ1-4 TRBV5-6 CASSLTGGSEKLFF TGTGCCAGCAGCTTGACAGGGGGCAGTGAAAAACTGTTTTTT
once - TRBJ1-2 TRBV5-4 CASSLGGSRGDYGYTF TGTGCCAGCAGCTTGGGGGGCTCGAGGGGAGACTATGGCTACACCTTC
- TRBD2 TRBJ2-3 TRBV3-1/TRBV3-2 CASSQGLAGWVGTDTQYF TGTGCCAGCAGCCAAGGACTAGCGGGGTGGGTAGGCACAGATACGCAGTATTTT
- - TRBJ1-1 TRBV7-9 CASSSGMSFEAFF TGTGCCAGCAGCTCGGGGATGAGTTTTGAAGCTTTCTTT
- - TRBJ2-5 TRBV2 CASRRVEETQYF TGTGCCAGCAGACGGGTTGAGGAGACCCAGTACTTC
- - TRBJ1-2 TRBV6-5 CASTTQGLFDYGYTF TGTGCCAGCACTACACAGGGCCTGTTTGACTATGGCTACACCTTC
- TRBD1 TRBJ2-1 TRBV30 CAWTGGGYNEQFF TGTGCCTGGACAGGGGGCGGATACAATGAGCAGTTCTTC
- - TRBJ1-3 TRBV4-3 CASSQEPSGNTIYF TGCGCCAGCAGCCAAGAACCCTCTGGAAACACCATATATTTT
- - TRBJ1-1 TRBV10-3 CAILEGADTEAFF TGTGCCATCCTGGAAGGGGCCGACACTGAAGCTTTCTTT
- - TRBJ1-1 TRBV19 CASSPNGGGTEAFF TGTGCCAGTAGTCCCAATGGCGGGGGCACTGAAGCTTTCTTT
- - TRBJ1-1 TRBV29-1 CSVESQWMVSTEAFF TGCAGCGTCGAATCTCAGTGGATGGTTAGCACTGAAGCTTTCTTT
- - TRBJ1-5 TRBV2 CASRTVGNQPQHF TGTGCCAGCAGGACAGTCGGAAATCAGCCCCAGCATTTT
- TRBD1 TRBJ1-4 TRBV5-6 CASSWAGTGKLFF TGTGCCAGCAGCTGGGCCGGGACAGGAAAACTGTTTTTT
once TRBD2 TRBJ2-3 TRBV4-2 CASSHVLAGSSTDTQYF TGTGCCAGCAGCCATGTCCTAGCGGGATCTAGCACAGATACGCAGTATTTT
- - TRBJ1-5 TRBV10-3 CAISEIPTSGPQHF TGTGCCATCAGTGAGATCCCCACCTCGGGGCCCCAGCATTTT
- TRBD2 TRBJ2-3 TRBV4-3 CASSLSGVGTDTQYF TGCGCCAGCAGCCTGAGCGGGGTGGGCACAGATACGCAGTATTTT
- TRBD1 TRBJ1-3 TRBV7-8 CASSASQGAGNTIYF TGTGCCAGCAGCGCATCACAGGGGGCGGGAAACACCATATATTTT
- TRBD1 TRBJ2-3 TRBV7-2 CASSWTASGQEHAQYF TGTGCCAGCAGCTGGACCGCTTCGGGACAGGAACATGCGCAGTATTTT
many - TRBJ1-5 TRBV5-1 CASSEVDSVNQPQHF TGCGCCAGCAGCGAAGTGGACAGTGTCAATCAGCCCCAGCATTTT
- TRBD2 TRBJ2-3 TRBV7-3 CASSAGLARDTQYF TGTGCCAGCAGCGCCGGACTAGCGAGAGATACGCAGTATTTT
- - TRBJ2-5 TRBV5-4 CASSLGGKGQETQYF TGTGCCAGCAGCTTGGGAGGGAAGGGGCAAGAGACCCAGTACTTC